The T cell receptor (beta chain) described here comes from a study of T cell clonotyping in hematopoietic cell transplantation. Turning to the study itself: Cytoreduction preceded collection of pretransplant recipient samples. Points from the study as a whole: After transplant, recipient diversity fell while pathologically expanded clonotypes grew through day 180.

Profiling relied on immunoSEQ multiplex PCR, and the TCRdb table lists in-frame clones only, not all of them. Altogether 25,000 to 30,000 clones are present, 84% being singletons, with the ten largest covering approximately 24%. Specified time point: recipient sample about 28 days before transplant, after cytoreduction. Concerning this clone itself: The antigen remains unidentified.

V was pared by 3 bases and J by 5 bases, with 7 bases of the junction left unmatched. This CDR3 is 14 amino acids long. CDR1 is MDHEN, CDR2 SYDVKM, per germline. This receptor was taken from an older woman with acute myeloid leukemia. Some clones in this sample may be carry-over from other donors' samples. This sequence joins TRBV28 and TRBJ2-7, with TRBD2 identical over 7 bases. The sample in question was peripheral blood mononuclear cells, obtained before stem cell transplant. Written as DNA, the CDR3 is TGTGCCAGCAGTTTGAGTGGACTAGTCGACGAGCAGTACTTC. It is translated as CASSLSGLVDEQYF.